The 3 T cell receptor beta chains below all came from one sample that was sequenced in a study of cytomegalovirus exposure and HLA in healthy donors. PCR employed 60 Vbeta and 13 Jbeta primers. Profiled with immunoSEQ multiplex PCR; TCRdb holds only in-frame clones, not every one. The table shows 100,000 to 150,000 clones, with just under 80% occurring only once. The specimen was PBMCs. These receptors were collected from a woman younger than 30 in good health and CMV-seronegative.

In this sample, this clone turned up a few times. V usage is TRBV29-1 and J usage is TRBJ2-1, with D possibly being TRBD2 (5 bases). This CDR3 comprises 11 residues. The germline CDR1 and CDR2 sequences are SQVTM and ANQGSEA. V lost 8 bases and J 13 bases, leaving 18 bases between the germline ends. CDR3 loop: CSPEEGGSQFF. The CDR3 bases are TGCAGCCCCGAAGAAGGTGGGAGCCAGTTCTTC.

The CDR3 reads CASSYRDSDYGYTF. The CDR3 nucleotides are TGTGCCAGCAGTTACAGGGACAGCGACTATGGCTACACCTTC. The gene calls are TRBV6-5 and TRBJ1-2, with 7 nucleotides matching TRBD1. CDR1 MNHEY and CDR2 SVGAGI come from the germline V gene. With V trimmed by 2 bases and J by 3 bases, 3 bases remained unmatched. This CDR3 is built from 14 residues.

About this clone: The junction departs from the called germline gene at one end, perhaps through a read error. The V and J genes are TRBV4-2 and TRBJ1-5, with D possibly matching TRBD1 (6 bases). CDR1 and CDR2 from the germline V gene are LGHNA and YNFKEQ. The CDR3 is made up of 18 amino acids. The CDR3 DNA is TGTGCCATCAGCCAAGGGGGAGCCACAGGGAAGACGAATCAGCCCCAGCATTTT. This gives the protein CAISQGGATGKTNQPQHF.